Below are 17 T cell receptor beta chains sequenced from a single sample in a study of blood T cell repertoires in COVID-19. Sequencing was performed with immunoSEQ multiplex PCR; in TCRdb, only in-frame clones are kept and a portion is missing. The sample shows roughly 200,000 clones, 80% to 90% of them seen only once. Material for sequencing was PBMCs or T cells enriched from blood (not recorded which). These receptor sequences come from a woman aged 45 to 65 who had been exposed to COVID-19.

The rearrangement links TRBV4-2 to TRBJ1-2; 7 bases map to TRBD1. Losses at the gene ends were 4 bases for V and 0 bases for J; bases not matched to a gene: 2. Germline assignment: CDR1 LGHNA and CDR2 YNFKEQ. The CDR3 totals 14 residues. The DNA of the CDR3 is TGTGCCAGCAGCCGAGACAGGGCTAACTATGGCTACACCTTC. This gives the protein CASSRDRANYGYTF.

The chain employs TRBV10-3 and TRBJ2-5; 10 nucleotides match TRBD1. V trimming: 2 bases; J trimming: 4 bases; junction bases outside the gene matches: 4. Germline CDR1 reads ENHRY; CDR2 reads SYGVKD. The CDR3 loop spans 15 amino acids. The CDR3 DNA is TGTGCCATCAGTGAGAGTGACAGGGGGCCAGAGACCCAGTACTTC. Translated, it gives CAISESDRGPETQYF.

This chain connects TRBV5-4 to TRBJ1-4, with D possibly TRBD1 on 6 matching bases. Trimming shortened V by 3 bases and J by 1 base, and 13 bases separated the two germline ends. The CDR3 runs 16 residues. Germline V CDR1 and CDR2: SGHNT, YYREEE (reference sequence). The DNA for the CDR3 is TGTGCCAGCAGCTCCAGGGGAAGGGGAACTAATGAAAAACTGTTTTTT. Protein: CASSSRGRGTNEKLFF. Full variable domain (outside the CDR3, taken from reference TRBV5-4 and TRBJ1-4): ETGVTQSPTHLIKTRGQQVTLRCSSQSGHNTVSWYQQALGQGPQFIFQYYREEENGRGNFPPRFSGLQFPNYSSELNVNALELDDSALYLCASSSRGRGTNEKLFFGSGTQLSVL.

This chain uses TRBV11-3 with TRBJ1-1; TRBD1 agrees at 7 bases. This CDR3 has 17 amino acids. Germline V CDR1 and CDR2: SGHNT, YENEEA. The V segment lost 11 bases and the J segment 1 base; nucleotides outside the gene matches: 19. The CDR3 coding sequence is TGTGCCGACCCCGGGGTAGGGGGCCGCCGAGAGAACACTGAAGCTTTCTTT. This encodes CADPGVGGRRENTEAFF.

The V call is TRBV19, the J call TRBJ1-2; 10 nucleotides match TRBD1. CDR1 is LNHDA and CDR2 is SQIVND in the germline V gene (reference sequence). V shed 3 bases and J 7 bases; nucleotides not matched to a gene: 14. The CDR3 contains 17 residues. CDR3 amino acids: CASSMRTGTGVRAGYTF. In DNA form, the CDR3 reads TGTGCCAGTAGTATGAGGACCGGGACAGGGGTTCGGGCTGGCTACACCTTC.

This chain links TRBV28 with TRBJ1-3, with D possibly being TRBD1 (5 bases). Germline V CDR1 and CDR2: MDHEN, SYDVKM. Between the trimmed V and J ends, which lost 6 bases and 4 bases, there was a span of 13 bases. The CDR3 spans 14 residues. The CDR3 region has the DNA TGTGCCAGCAGGCGCAGGGCGGAAGGAAACACCATATATTTT. This gives the protein CASRRRAEGNTIYF.

A note on this clone: The sample carries other DNA sequences with the same CDR3. The chain is built from TRBV18 and TRBJ2-1; a weak D match, TRBD1 (6 bases). This CDR3 comprises 13 residues. V shed 3 bases and J shed 5 bases, with 8 bases lying between them. CDR1 is KGHSH and CDR2 is LQKENI in the germline V gene. The CDR3: CASSPTGNNEQFF. In DNA, the CDR3 is TGTGCCAGCTCACCTACAGGGAACAATGAGCAGTTCTTC.

The rearrangement uses TRBV11-2 and TRBJ1-1; no clear D. The CDR3 covers 15 residues. V lost 1 base, J lost 8 bases, and 17 bases lay in between. The V gene's germline CDR1 is SGHAT and CDR2 FQNNGV. The chain's CDR3 is CASSLGATGRREAFF. CDR3 nucleotides: TGTGCCAGCAGCTTAGGCGCTACGGGGAGGAGAGAAGCTTTCTTT.

The chain carries TRBV7-9 and TRBJ1-1; 9 bases align to TRBD1. The V and J ends lost 5 bases and 5 bases, in that order; junction bases with no gene match: 6. This CDR3 spans 14 amino acids. Germline V gives CDR1 SEHNR, CDR2 FQNEAQ (reference sequence). The CDR3 sequence: CASSLRQGGTEAFF. CDR3 sequence (DNA): TGTGCCAGCAGCCTCAGACAGGGGGGGACTGAAGCTTTCTTT.

The chain employs TRBV6-6 and TRBJ1-6; the match to TRBD1 covers 7 bases. CDR3 length: 17 amino acids. Germline trimming cut 5 bases from V and 0 bases from J; bases unmatched to any gene: 7. Germline V CDR1 and CDR2: MNHNY, SVGAGI (reference sequence). Here the CDR3 DNA reads TGTGCCAGCAGTCCCCCCCGACAGGGCTCCTATAATTCACCCCTCCACTTT. Residues: CASSPPRQGSYNSPLHF.

This rearrangement joins TRBV19 to TRBJ2-2; 9 nucleotides align to TRBD1. The CDR3 consists of 15 residues. The germline V gene encodes CDR1 LNHDA and CDR2 SQIVND (reference sequence). Unmatched junction bases numbered 7, after V lost 5 bases and J lost 6 bases. The CDR3 DNA reads TGTGCCAGTAGTGGAGGGACAGGGTTCGCCGGGGAGCTGTTTTTT. Translation gives CASSGGTGFAGELFF.

The chain employs TRBV12-3 or TRBV12-4 and TRBJ2-3, with a tentative D call TRBD1 (6 bases). Trimming removed 4 bases from V and 9 bases from J, with 11 bases in between. This CDR3 spans 12 amino acids. The DNA for the CDR3 is TGTGCCAGCAGTTCTACAGGGTTAACGCAGTATTTT. This translates into CASSSTGLTQYF.

The chain has TRBV2 and TRBJ2-7; TRBD1 matches at 8 bases. CDR3 length: 14 amino acids. Germline CDR1 is SNHLY and CDR2 is FYNNEI. J lost 3 bases, V lost 6 bases, and 7 bases had no gene match. This CDR3 reads CASRAGQGGYEQYF. DNA for the CDR3: TGTGCCAGCAGGGCCGGACAGGGCGGCTACGAGCAGTACTTC.

In this sample, this clone turned up once. The gene calls are TRBV21-1 and TRBJ2-2; the table's D call TRBD1 went unverified against the DNA. TRBV21-1 is a pseudogene. The CDR3 has 16 residues. This CDR3 reads CASSTGPTGNTGELFF. The CDR3 DNA sequence: TGTGCCAGCAGCACGGGGCCGACAGGGAACACCGGGGAGCTGTTTTTT.

This clone is a singleton in its sample. The J gene is TRBJ1-2, the V gene TRBV11-2; TRBD1 agrees at 7 bases. The length of the CDR3 is 14 residues. Trimming cost V 5 bases and J 0 bases; bases outside gene matches: 3. Germline CDR1 and CDR2: SGHAT and FQNNGV. CDR3 sequence reads: CASSTQGTNYGYTF. The CDR3 DNA follows: TGTGCCAGCAGCACACAGGGGACTAACTATGGCTACACCTTC.

V gene TRBV2 combines with J gene TRBJ1-1; no clear D. The V gene lost 6 bases and the J gene lost 0 bases, with 11 bases spanning the gap. This CDR3 contains 14 residues. Germline V gene data show CDR1 as SNHLY and CDR2 as FYNNEI. CDR3 sequence (DNA): TGTGCCAGCAGAGAGACGGGAATGAACACTGAAGCTTTCTTT. Translation: CASRETGMNTEAFF.

V is TRBV19 and J is TRBJ1-5; D call uncertain. The germline V gene has CDR1 LNHDA and CDR2 SQIVND (reference sequence). The CDR3 covers 17 residues. V was pared by 3 bases and J by 0 bases, with 15 bases between. As DNA, the CDR3 is TGTGCCAGTAGTATTAGGACGGGGAAATATAGCAATCAGCCCCAGCATTTT. As protein: CASSIRTGKYSNQPQHF.